The sequence of this TCR beta chain was determined in a study of shared clonotypes between healthy human individuals. Positive CCR7 selection of CD45RO-negative cells yielded the naive CD8 cells, and terminally differentiated effector memory CD45RA+ cells were excluded. Study donors comprised healthy, HIV-negative adults devoid of recent acute infection or vaccination. Every contributor of samples was a Caucasian grown-up residing in Nashville, Tennessee. Trimming took off 6 bases at V and 6 bases at J, with 11 bases between the two ends. CDR1 and CDR2 (germline): MNHEY, SMNVEV (reference sequence). This CDR3 is 13 amino acids long. Notes on this clone: Its antigen is undetermined.

Generated by immunoSEQ multiplex PCR, the TCRdb table keeps only in-frame clones and is missing some. The table shows about 610,000 clones, with around 96% occurring only once. Findings and limits, study-wide: Deeper or shallower sequencing was expected to change how clonotypes are shared among donors. Unshared clonotypes carried lower generation probabilities than those common to all four donors.

Sequenced: naive CD8+ T cells sorted from blood. V and J are TRBV27 and TRBJ2-2, with D hard to call. The TCR sequence derives from a woman aged 25 to 39 in good health. The CDR3 DNA is TGTGCCAGCAGACCTATTGGGTCCGGGGAGCTGTTTTTT. Residues: CASRPIGSGELFF.